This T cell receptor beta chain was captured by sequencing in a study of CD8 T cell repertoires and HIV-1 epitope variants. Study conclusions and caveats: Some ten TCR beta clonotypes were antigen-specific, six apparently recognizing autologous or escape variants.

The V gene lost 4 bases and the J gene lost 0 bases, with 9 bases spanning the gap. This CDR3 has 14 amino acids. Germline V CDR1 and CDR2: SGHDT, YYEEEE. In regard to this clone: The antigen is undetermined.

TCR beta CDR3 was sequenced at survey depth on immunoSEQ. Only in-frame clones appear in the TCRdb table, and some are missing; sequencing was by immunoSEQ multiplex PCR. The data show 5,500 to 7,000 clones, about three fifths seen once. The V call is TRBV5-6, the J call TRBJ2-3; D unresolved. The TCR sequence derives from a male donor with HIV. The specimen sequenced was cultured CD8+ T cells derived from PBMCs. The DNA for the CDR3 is TGTGCCAGCAGCCGCGCAGTGAGCACAGATACGCAGTATTTT. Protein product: CASSRAVSTDTQYF.